One and the same sample provided the 31 T cell receptor beta chains below, sequenced in a study of blood T cell repertoires in COVID-19. Repertoires were generated with immunoSEQ multiplex PCR, while TCRdb's copy carries only in-frame clones and drops some. The data show around 200,000 clones, about 85% seen once. The material sequenced was peripheral blood. These receptors all come from a person aged 65 to 85 with COVID-19, enrolled during active disease.

The chain recombines TRBV11-3 with TRBJ2-5; D unresolved. The CDR3 covers 14 residues. Between the trimmed V and J ends, which lost 5 bases and 5 bases, there was a span of 15 bases. The germline CDR1 and CDR2 sequences are SGHNT and YENEEA. The CDR3 sequence: CASSPHPSWETQYF. The CDR3 DNA is TGTGCCAGCAGCCCCCACCCCAGTTGGGAGACCCAGTACTTC.

The chain employs TRBV4-1 and TRBJ1-1; tentatively, D is TRBD1 (6 bases). V gave up 4 bases and J gave up 6 bases, with 18 bases separating them. Per germline, CDR1 MGHRA and CDR2 YSYEKL. The CDR3 contains 15 residues. The CDR3 bases are TGCGCCAGCAGCCGCACACAGGGAAGTTGGCCTGAAGCTTTCTTT. Translated, it gives CASSRTQGSWPEAFF.

This clone has just one count. V usage is TRBV14 and J usage is TRBJ2-3; D possibly corresponds to TRBD2 (6 bases). V was trimmed by 4 bases and J by 0 bases, leaving 14 bases between them. The CDR3 covers 16 residues. CDR1 is SGHDN and CDR2 is FVKESK in the germline V gene. The CDR3 DNA follows: TGTGCCAGCAGCCCGCGTCCGCGGGGAAGCACAGATACGCAGTATTTT. As protein: CASSPRPRGSTDTQYF.

The CDR3 region is CASAQGLRDEKLFF. For the CDR3, the DNA is TGTGCCAGTGCGCAGGGTCTACGAGATGAAAAACTGTTTTTT. This chain links TRBV28 with TRBJ1-4; D possibly corresponds to TRBD1 (5 bases). CDR3 size: 14 residues. V lost 9 bases and J lost 6, with 17 bases in between. Germline V lookup: CDR1 MDHEN, CDR2 SYDVKM.

The count of this clone is one. This chain joins TRBV6-5 and TRBJ1-1; D is possibly TRBD1 (5 bases). Germline lookup yields CDR1 MNHEY and CDR2 SVGAGI. The CDR3 runs 14 residues. V lost 2 bases and J lost 0, with 7 bases in between. The CDR3 DNA follows: TGTGCCAGCAGTTACCGGGGGATGAACACTGAAGCTTTCTTT. Encoded protein: CASSYRGMNTEAFF.

V usage is TRBV6-7 and J usage is TRBJ2-1, with D possibly being TRBD1 (5 bases). TRBV6-7 has ORF status, its function being uncertain. V was clipped by 5 bases and J by 3 bases, with 14 bases between them. There are 15 residues in the CDR3. CDR3 region: CASSPSPRDYNEQFF. The CDR3 bases are TGTGCCAGCAGTCCCTCCCCCAGGGACTACAATGAGCAGTTCTTC.

A single count supports this clone. The chain couples TRBV15 to TRBJ1-4, with 9 bases matching TRBD1. From germline, CDR1 is LNHNV and CDR2 YYDKDF (reference sequence). The CDR3 is made up of 16 amino acids. V lost 3 bases to trimming and J lost 5 bases; unmatched junction nucleotides: 7. The DNA of the CDR3 is TGTGCCACCAGCAGGGATAGGACAGGGGTGAATGAAAAACTGTTTTTT. The encoded protein is CATSRDRTGVNEKLFF.

The chain carries TRBV11-2 and TRBJ2-5; D possibly corresponds to TRBD2 (5 bases). The CDR3 contains 16 residues. The germline V and J ends were trimmed by 5 bases and 2 bases, with 18 bases remaining between them. Germline-derived CDR1 and CDR2 are SGHAT and FQNNGV. Here the CDR3 DNA reads TGTGCCAGCAGCCTGACCGGAGGCCTCCCGCAAGAGACCCAGTACTTC. Translation gives CASSLTGGLPQETQYF.

V usage is TRBV2 and J usage is TRBJ2-3; 12 nucleotides agree with TRBD2. Germline trimming cut 3 bases from V and 5 bases from J; bases unmatched to any gene: 9. Germline CDR1 SNHLY, CDR2 FYNNEI. This CDR3 contains 17 residues. CDR3 in amino acids: CASSEVILTSGRDTQYF. The CDR3 nucleotides read TGTGCCAGCAGTGAGGTGATTCTGACTAGCGGGAGAGATACGCAGTATTTT.

J is TRBJ1-1 and V is TRBV7-9; 8 bases line up with TRBD1. The trim removed 0 bases at V and 5 bases at J, leaving 8 bases unmatched. From germline, CDR1 is SEHNR and CDR2 FQNEAQ (reference sequence). CDR3 length equals 16 residues. The CDR3 nucleotides read TGTGCCAGCAGCTTAGCAATACAGGGGGGAGGAACTGAAGCTTTCTTT. This translates into CASSLAIQGGGTEAFF.

The rearrangement uses TRBV10-3 and TRBJ1-1, with a weak D call TRBD1 (5 bases). This CDR3 comprises 13 residues. With 11 bases removed from V and 3 bases from J, the gap between germline ends came to 16 bases. Looked up from germline, CDR1 is ENHRY and CDR2 is SYGVKD. For the CDR3, the DNA is TGTGCCTCCCGAGACAGATACTACACTGAAGCTTTCTTT. This gives the protein CASRDRYYTEAFF.

V is TRBV5-1 and J is TRBJ2-5; D possibly corresponds to TRBD1 (6 bases). The V end was cut by 0 bases, the J end by 0 bases, with 9 bases between. The CDR3 extends over 15 amino acids. CDR1 SGHRS and CDR2 YFSETQ come from the germline V gene. The CDR3 reads CASSLGGDNQETQYF. The CDR3 coding sequence is TGCGCCAGCAGCTTGGGTGGGGACAACCAAGAGACCCAGTACTTC. The variable domain in full, completed from reference TRBV5-1 and TRBJ2-5, reads KAGVTQTPRYLIKTRGQQVTLSCSPISGHRSVSWYQQTPGQGLQFLFEYFSETQRNKGNFPGRFSGRQFSNSRSEMNVSTLELGDSALYLCASSLGGDNQETQYFGPGTRLLVL.

Only a few counts were recorded for this clone. V is TRBV2 and J is TRBJ2-3; D perhaps matches TRBD1 (5 bases). V lost 7 bases to trimming and J lost 4 bases, with 15 bases between them. CDR3 length: 14 amino acids. Per the germline V gene, CDR1 is SNHLY and CDR2 is FYNNEI. The CDR3 DNA is TGTGCCAGCAACAGTGGGGCCCGGGCAGATACGCAGTATTTT. Translated: CASNSGARADTQYF.

The chain joins TRBV4-2 to TRBJ1-2; D perhaps matches TRBD1 (5 bases). The CDR3 is 15 amino acids. The germline CDR1 and CDR2 sequences are LGHNA and YNFKEQ. The V end was cut by 3 bases, the J end by 4 bases, with 15 bases between. The CDR3 spells CASSQDDSDAYGYTF. CDR3 in DNA: TGTGCCAGCAGCCAGGACGACAGTGACGCCTATGGCTACACCTTC.

The J gene is TRBJ2-3, the V gene TRBV7-2, with 7 nucleotides matching TRBD2. There are 15 residues in the CDR3. Trimming at V came to 1 base and at J to 3 bases, leaving 4 bases not matched to a gene. The germline CDR1 and CDR2 sequences are SGHTA and FQGNSA. The CDR3 DNA sequence: TGTGCCAGCAGCTTAGTGGGCGGGGGAACAGATACGCAGTATTTT. Its translation: CASSLVGGGTDTQYF.

This clone appeared a few times. The gene calls are TRBV11-1 and TRBJ1-2, with D maybe TRBD1 (5 bases). The ends were cut back, 4 bases at V and 0 bases at J, with 12 bases in the middle. Germline CDR1 is SGHAT and CDR2 is FQDESV (reference sequence). The CDR3 loop spans 15 amino acids. As DNA, the CDR3 is TGTGCCAGCAGCTCCCGACAGAAGCCTAACTATGGCTACACCTTC. It yields the protein CASSSRQKPNYGYTF.

This chain connects TRBV11-1 to TRBJ2-7; weak D call: TRBD2 (7 bases). V gave up 5 bases and J gave up 6 bases, with 20 bases separating them. The CDR3 covers 15 residues. CDR1 and CDR2 from the germline V gene are SGHAT and FQDESV (reference sequence). The CDR3 DNA reads TGTGCCAGCAGCACACGCATTCAGGGGAGGGGCGAGCAGTACTTC. This translates into CASSTRIQGRGEQYF. The variable domain in full, with the rest retrieved from reference TRBV11-1 and TRBJ2-7, is EAEVAQSPRYKITEKSQAVAFWCDPISGHATLYWYRQILGQGPELLVQFQDESVVDDSQLPKDRFSAERLKGVDSTLKIQPAELGDSAMYLCASSTRIQGRGEQYFGPGTRLTVT.

The chain carries TRBV9 and TRBJ2-5, with 8 bases matching TRBD1. There are 15 residues in the CDR3. J gave up 1 base and V 3 bases, and 5 bases lay outside the gene matches. Germline CDR1 is SGDLS and CDR2 is YYNGEE. The CDR3 is CASSALGQAQETQYF. The CDR3, as DNA: TGTGCCAGCAGCGCGCTGGGACAGGCCCAAGAGACCCAGTACTTC.

The genes are TRBV5-1 and TRBJ2-3, with TRBD2 matching over 8 bases. The trim removed 0 bases at V and 6 bases at J, leaving 9 bases unmatched. From germline, CDR1 is SGHRS and CDR2 YFSETQ. This CDR3 comprises 16 residues. CDR3 amino acids: CASSLDLAGGYDTQYF. Here the CDR3 DNA reads TGCGCCAGCAGCTTGGACCTAGCGGGTGGATATGATACGCAGTATTTT. Using reference TRBV5-1 and TRBJ2-3 for the parts outside the CDR3, the full variable domain is KAGVTQTPRYLIKTRGQQVTLSCSPISGHRSVSWYQQTPGQGLQFLFEYFSETQRNKGNFPGRFSGRQFSNSRSEMNVSTLELGDSALYLCASSLDLAGGYDTQYFGPGTRLTVL.

V gene TRBV9 combines with J gene TRBJ1-5; TRBD1 aligns across 7 bases. Germline V CDR1 and CDR2: SGDLS, YYNGEE. Trimming took 3 bases from V and 4 from J; bases not matched to a gene: 4. The CDR3 is 14 residues long. The DNA of the CDR3 is TGTGCCAGCAGCGGCGGACAGGCTAATCAGCCCCAGCATTTT. Translation: CASSGGQANQPQHF.

V gene TRBV3-1 (or the pseudogene TRBV3-2) combines with J gene TRBJ1-5; 10 nucleotides line up with TRBD1. The CDR3 spans 15 residues. Germline CDR1 reads LGHDT; CDR2 reads YNNKEL (reference sequence). V lost 1 base and J lost 6; bases outside the gene matches: 3. For the CDR3, the DNA is TGTGCCAGCAGCCAAGGAGGACAGGGGGGTCAGCCCCAGCATTTT. It yields the protein CASSQGGQGGQPQHF.

The genes are TRBV27 and TRBJ1-3, with TRBD1 matching 8 bases. With V trimmed by 5 bases and J by 8 bases, 8 bases remained unmatched. The CDR3 length is 14 residues. The germline V gene has CDR1 MNHEY and CDR2 SMNVEV (reference sequence). CDR3 bases: TGTGCCAGCAGTGCTATGGACAGGGCGGACACCATATATTTT. The encoded protein is CASSAMDRADTIYF.

This chain links TRBV4-1 with TRBJ2-7, with TRBD1 identical over 8 bases. Germline CDR1 is MGHRA and CDR2 is YSYEKL. The CDR3 spans 14 residues. The ends lost 0 bases at V and 4 bases at J; junction bases unmatched: 2. The DNA of the CDR3 is TGCGCCAGCAGCCAAGAACAGGGGGTGTACGAGCAGTACTTC. Translated, it gives CASSQEQGVYEQYF.

This rearrangement joins TRBV5-1 to TRBJ1-1; D might be TRBD1 (5 bases). The CDR3 runs 15 residues. Germline CDR1 is SGHRS and CDR2 is YFSETQ. V was pared by 5 bases and J by 1 base, with 15 bases between. CDR3 sequence (DNA): TGCGCCAGCAGAGCGGGGCCTACAGGGAACACTGAAGCTTTCTTT. It specifies CASRAGPTGNTEAFF. The variable domain in full, completed from reference TRBV5-1 and TRBJ1-1, reads KAGVTQTPRYLIKTRGQQVTLSCSPISGHRSVSWYQQTPGQGLQFLFEYFSETQRNKGNFPGRFSGRQFSNSRSEMNVSTLELGDSALYLCASRAGPTGNTEAFFGQGTRLTVV.

J is TRBJ1-6 and V is TRBV5-6, with D tentatively TRBD1 (6 bases). From germline, CDR1 is SGHDT and CDR2 YYEEEE. This CDR3 spans 14 amino acids. Trimming shortened V by 4 bases and J by 5 bases, and 10 bases separated the two germline ends. The CDR3 nucleotides are TGTGCCAGCAGCAAACAGGGTGATAATTCACCCCTCCACTTT. Amino acid sequence: CASSKQGDNSPLHF.

V usage is TRBV29-1 and J usage is TRBJ1-2; D not resolved. The V gene lost 2 bases and the J gene lost 3 bases, with 13 bases spanning the gap. The CDR3 has 14 amino acids. The germline gives CDR1 SQVTM, CDR2 ANQGSEA. DNA for the CDR3: TGCAGCGTTGAAACCCCGGGTGGATACTATGGCTACACCTTC. It yields the protein CSVETPGGYYGYTF.

The rearrangement links TRBV5-6 to TRBJ2-7, with 7 bases fitting TRBD1. Per germline, CDR1 SGHDT and CDR2 YYEEEE. The CDR3 extends over 14 amino acids. The junction had 5 bases not matched to a gene; V was cut back by 2 bases and J by 3 bases. CDR3 sequence: CASSLGQGVYEQYF. Here the CDR3 DNA reads TGTGCCAGCAGCTTAGGTCAGGGGGTCTACGAGCAGTACTTC. Full variable domain (rest looked up from reference TRBV5-6 and TRBJ2-7): DAGVTQSPTHLIKTRGQQVTLRCSPKSGHDTVSWYQQALGQGPQFIFQYYEEEERQRGNFPDRFSGHQFPNYSSELNVNALLLGDSALYLCASSLGQGVYEQYFGPGTRLTVT.

The rearrangement uses TRBV7-2 and TRBJ2-7; 7 nucleotides agree with TRBD1. V dropped 3 bases and J dropped 0; count of bases not matched to a gene: 5. The CDR3 is 15 residues long. Germline V gene data show CDR1 as SGHTA and CDR2 as FQGNSA. In DNA form, the CDR3 reads TGTGCCAGCAGCTTTAAGCGACAGGGCTCCTACGAGCAGTACTTC. Translation gives CASSFKRQGSYEQYF. Full variable domain (rest looked up from reference TRBV7-2 and TRBJ2-7): GAGVSQSPSNKVTEKGKDVELRCDPISGHTALYWYRQSLGQGLEFLIYFQGNSAPDKSGLPSDRFSAERTGGSVSTLTIQRTQQEDSAVYLCASSFKRQGSYEQYFGPGTRLTVT.

V gene TRBV6-6 combines with J gene TRBJ1-5, with D tentatively TRBD1 (5 bases). V shed 6 bases and J shed 3 bases, with 15 bases lying between them. The V gene's germline CDR1 is MNHNY and CDR2 SVGAGI (reference sequence). This CDR3 comprises 15 residues. The CDR3 is CASSTPTGYNQPQHF. The CDR3 DNA is TGTGCCAGCAGCACCCCCACAGGATACAATCAGCCCCAGCATTTT.

The chain has TRBV28 and TRBJ1-1; D unclear. V shed 3 bases and J shed 4 bases, with 12 bases lying between them. The CDR3 sequence is 14 residues long. Germline V gene sequence: CDR1 MDHEN, CDR2 SYDVKM. The CDR3 DNA reads TGTGCCAGCAGTTTTTCGGGGTCGGGCACTGAAGCTTTCTTT. Translation: CASSFSGSGTEAFF. The whole variable domain, filled in from reference TRBV28 and TRBJ1-1, reads DVKVTQSSRYLVKRTGEKVFLECVQDMDHENMFWYRQDPGLGLRLIYFSYDVKMKEKGDIPEGYSVSREKKERFSLILESASTNQTSMYLCASSFSGSGTEAFFGQGTRLTVV.

The V and J genes are TRBV28 and TRBJ1-1; D remains ambiguous. Trimming took 4 bases from V and 7 from J, leaving 4 bases between them. Germline V CDR1 and CDR2: MDHEN, SYDVKM. This CDR3 contains 10 residues. DNA of the CDR3: TGTGCCAGCAGTTCCTTTGAAGCTTTCTTT. Amino acid sequence: CASSSFEAFF.